This TCR beta chain was profiled in a study of blood T cell repertoires in COVID-19. The wider study: Samples taken during acute and convalescent COVID-19 were collected in the United States, Italy and Spain.

Trimming took 3 bases from V and 2 from J, leaving 8 bases between them. Germline V gene lookup returns CDR1 GTSNPN and CDR2 SVGIG (reference sequence). CDR3 size: 12 residues. Assay used: immunoSEQ multiplex PCR; TCRdb lists only in-frame clones, some missing. The sample holds under 80,000 clones; nearly 80% are singletons and the top ten take approximately 12%. This clone has only a few counts. The V call is TRBV30, the J call TRBJ2-7; TRBD1 might be the D (6 bases). The TCR was taken from a human donor in a cohort sampled during active COVID-19. The sequencing input was peripheral blood. CDR3 DNA: TGTGCCTGGAGCAGGACAGCCTACGAGCAGTACGTC. This encodes CAWSRTAYEQYV.